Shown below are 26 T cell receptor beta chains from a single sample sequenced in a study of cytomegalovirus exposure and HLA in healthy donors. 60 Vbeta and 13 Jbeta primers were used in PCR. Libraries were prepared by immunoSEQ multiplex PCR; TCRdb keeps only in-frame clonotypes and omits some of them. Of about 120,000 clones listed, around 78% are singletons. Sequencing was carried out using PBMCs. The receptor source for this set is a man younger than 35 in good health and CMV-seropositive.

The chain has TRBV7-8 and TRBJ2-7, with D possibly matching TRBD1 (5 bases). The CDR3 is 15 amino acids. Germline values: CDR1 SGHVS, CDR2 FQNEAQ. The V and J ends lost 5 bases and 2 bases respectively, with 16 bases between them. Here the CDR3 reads CASSAGQGIAYEQYF. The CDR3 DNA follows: TGTGCCAGCAGCGCAGGGCAGGGCATAGCCTACGAGCAGTACTTC.

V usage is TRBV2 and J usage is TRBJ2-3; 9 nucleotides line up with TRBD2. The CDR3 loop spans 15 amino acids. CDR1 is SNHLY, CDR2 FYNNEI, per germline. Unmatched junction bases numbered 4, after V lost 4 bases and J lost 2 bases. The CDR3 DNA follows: TGTGCCAGCAGTGGGGAGCGGGGGGTCACAGATACGCAGTATTTT. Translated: CASSGERGVTDTQYF.

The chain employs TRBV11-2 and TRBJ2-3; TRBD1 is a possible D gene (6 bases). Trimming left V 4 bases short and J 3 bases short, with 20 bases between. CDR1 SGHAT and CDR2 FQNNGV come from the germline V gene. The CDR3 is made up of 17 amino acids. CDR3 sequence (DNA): TGTGCCAGCAGCTCCCCTTGGGGGCTCGTTGTAACAGATACGCAGTATTTT. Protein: CASSSPWGLVVTDTQYF.

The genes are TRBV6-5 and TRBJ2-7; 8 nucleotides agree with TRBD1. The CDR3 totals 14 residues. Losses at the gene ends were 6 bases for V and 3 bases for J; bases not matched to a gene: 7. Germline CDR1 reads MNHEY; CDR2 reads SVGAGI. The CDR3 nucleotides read TGTGCCAGCAGCTTACGACAGGGGATCTACGAGCAGTACTTC. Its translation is CASSLRQGIYEQYF.

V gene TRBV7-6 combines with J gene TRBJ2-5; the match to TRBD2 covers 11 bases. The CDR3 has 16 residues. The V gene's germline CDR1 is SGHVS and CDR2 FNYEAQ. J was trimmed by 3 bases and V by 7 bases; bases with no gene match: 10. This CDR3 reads CASTQRPTSGEETQYF. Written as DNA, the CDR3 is TGTGCCAGCACCCAAAGACCGACTAGCGGGGAAGAGACCCAGTACTTC.

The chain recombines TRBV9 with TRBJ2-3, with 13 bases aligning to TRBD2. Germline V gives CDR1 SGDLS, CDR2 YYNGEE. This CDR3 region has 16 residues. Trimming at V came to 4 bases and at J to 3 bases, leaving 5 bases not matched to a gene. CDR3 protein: CASSTGLAGETDTQYF. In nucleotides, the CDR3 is TGTGCCAGCAGCACTGGACTAGCGGGGGAGACAGATACGCAGTATTTT.

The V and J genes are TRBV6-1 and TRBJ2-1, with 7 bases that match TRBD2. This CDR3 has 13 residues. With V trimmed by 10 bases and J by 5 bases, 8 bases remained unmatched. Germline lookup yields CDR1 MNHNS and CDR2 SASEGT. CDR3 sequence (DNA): TGTGCCATCCCTCGGGGGGAGGACAATGAGCAGTTCTTC. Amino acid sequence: CAIPRGEDNEQFF.

This CDR3 is CSTVTSGGTDTQYF. CDR3 bases: TGCAGCACCGTGACTAGCGGGGGGACAGATACGCAGTATTTT. V and J are TRBV29-1 and TRBJ2-3, with TRBD2 identical over 13 bases. The CDR3 runs to 14 residues. The ends lost 8 bases at V and 3 bases at J; junction bases unmatched: 5. CDR1 is SQVTM and CDR2 is ANQGSEA in the germline V gene.

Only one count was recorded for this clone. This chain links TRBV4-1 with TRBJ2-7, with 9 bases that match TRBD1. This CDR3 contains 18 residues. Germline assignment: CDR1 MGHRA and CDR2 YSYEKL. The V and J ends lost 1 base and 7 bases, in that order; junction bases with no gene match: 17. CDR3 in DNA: TGCGCCAGCAGCCAAGGTGCCGGACAGGGGAGGATGAAGGAAGAGCAGTACTTC. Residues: CASSQGAGQGRMKEEQYF.

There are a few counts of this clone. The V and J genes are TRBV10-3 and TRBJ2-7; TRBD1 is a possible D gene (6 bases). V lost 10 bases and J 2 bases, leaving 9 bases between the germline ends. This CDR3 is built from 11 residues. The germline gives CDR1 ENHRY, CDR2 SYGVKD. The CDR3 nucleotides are TGTGCCACAACAGGGACCTACGAGCAGTACTTC. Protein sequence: CATTGTYEQYF.

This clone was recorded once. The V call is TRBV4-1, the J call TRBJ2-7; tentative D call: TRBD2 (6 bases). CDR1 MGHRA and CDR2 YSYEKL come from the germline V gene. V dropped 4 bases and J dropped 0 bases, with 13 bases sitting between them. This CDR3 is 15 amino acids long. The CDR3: CASSLEAGSSYEQYF. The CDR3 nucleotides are TGCGCCAGCAGCCTCGAGGCGGGGAGCTCCTACGAGCAGTACTTC.

The CDR3, as DNA: TGTGCCAGCAGCTACGGACGGGGGATCTCCTACGAGCAGTACTTC. As protein: CASSYGRGISYEQYF. The chain has TRBV14 and TRBJ2-7; D may be TRBD2 (6 bases). Trimming left V 5 bases short and J 0 bases short, with 14 bases between. Germline CDR1 SGHDN, CDR2 FVKESK. The CDR3 is 15 residues long.

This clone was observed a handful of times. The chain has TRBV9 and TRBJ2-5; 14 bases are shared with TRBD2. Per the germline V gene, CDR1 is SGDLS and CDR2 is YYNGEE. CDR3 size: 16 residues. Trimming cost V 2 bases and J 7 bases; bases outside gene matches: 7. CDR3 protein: CASSVGLAGGHGTQYF. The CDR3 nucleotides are TGTGCCAGCAGCGTTGGACTAGCGGGGGGCCATGGGACCCAGTACTTC. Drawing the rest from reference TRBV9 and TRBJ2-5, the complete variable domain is DSGVTQTPKHLITATGQRVTLRCSPRSGDLSVYWYQQSLDQGLQFLIQYYNGEERAKGNILERFSAQQFPDLHSELNLSSLELGDSALYFCASSVGLAGGHGTQYFGPGTRLLVL.

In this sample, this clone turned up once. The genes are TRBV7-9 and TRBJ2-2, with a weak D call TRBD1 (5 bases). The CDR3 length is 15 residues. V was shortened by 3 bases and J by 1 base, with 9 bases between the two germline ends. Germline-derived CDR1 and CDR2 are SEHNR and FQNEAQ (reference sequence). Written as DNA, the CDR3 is TGTGCCAGCAGCTTGTTGACAGAGAACACCGGGGAGCTGTTTTTT. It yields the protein CASSLLTENTGELFF.

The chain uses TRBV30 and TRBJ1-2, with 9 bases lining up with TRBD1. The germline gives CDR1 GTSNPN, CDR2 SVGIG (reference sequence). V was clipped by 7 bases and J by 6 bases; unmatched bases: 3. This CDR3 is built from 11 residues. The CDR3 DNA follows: TGTGCCTTACAGGGGGCTCATGGCTACACCTTC. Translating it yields CALQGAHGYTF.

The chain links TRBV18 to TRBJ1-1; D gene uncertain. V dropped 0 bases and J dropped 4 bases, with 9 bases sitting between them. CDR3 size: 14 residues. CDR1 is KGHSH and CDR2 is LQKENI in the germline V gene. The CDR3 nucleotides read TGTGCCAGCTCACCACCTTCAATGAGCACTGAAGCTTTCTTT. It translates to CASSPPSMSTEAFF.

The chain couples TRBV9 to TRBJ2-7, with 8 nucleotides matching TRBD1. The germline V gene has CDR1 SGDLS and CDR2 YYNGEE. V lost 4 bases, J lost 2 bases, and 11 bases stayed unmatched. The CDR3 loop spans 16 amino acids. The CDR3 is CASSSSGTGITYEQYF. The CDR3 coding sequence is TGTGCCAGCAGCTCTTCCGGGACAGGAATTACCTACGAGCAGTACTTC.

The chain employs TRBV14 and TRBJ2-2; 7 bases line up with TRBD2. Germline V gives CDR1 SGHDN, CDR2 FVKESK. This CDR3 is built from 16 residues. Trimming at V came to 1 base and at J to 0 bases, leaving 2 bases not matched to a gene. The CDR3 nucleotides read TGTGCCAGCAGCCAAGTTGGGGGGGCGAACACCGGGGAGCTGTTTTTT. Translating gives CASSQVGGANTGELFF.

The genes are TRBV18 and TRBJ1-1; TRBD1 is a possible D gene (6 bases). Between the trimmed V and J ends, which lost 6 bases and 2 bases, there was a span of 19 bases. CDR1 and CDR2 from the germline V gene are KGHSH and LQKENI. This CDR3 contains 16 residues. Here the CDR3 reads CASSYPGQGPNTEAFF. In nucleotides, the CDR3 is TGTGCCAGCTCGTACCCCGGGCAGGGGCCCAACACTGAAGCTTTCTTT. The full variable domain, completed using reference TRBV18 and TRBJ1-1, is NAGVMQNPRHLVRRRGQEARLRCSPMKGHSHVYWYRQLPEEGLKFMVYLQKENIIDESGMPKERFSAEFPKEGPSILRIQQVVRGDSAAYFCASSYPGQGPNTEAFFGQGTRLTVV.

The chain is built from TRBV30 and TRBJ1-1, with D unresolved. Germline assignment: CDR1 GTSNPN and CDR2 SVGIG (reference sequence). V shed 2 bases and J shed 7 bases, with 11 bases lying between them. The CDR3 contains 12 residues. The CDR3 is CAWSMVDNEAFF. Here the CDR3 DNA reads TGTGCCTGGAGTATGGTCGACAATGAAGCTTTCTTT.

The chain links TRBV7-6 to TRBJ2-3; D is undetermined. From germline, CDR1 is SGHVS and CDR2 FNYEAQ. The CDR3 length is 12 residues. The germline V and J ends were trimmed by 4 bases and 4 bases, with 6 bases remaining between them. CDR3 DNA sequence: TGTGCCAGCAGCTCGTCCCCAGATACGCAGTATTTT. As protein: CASSSSPDTQYF.

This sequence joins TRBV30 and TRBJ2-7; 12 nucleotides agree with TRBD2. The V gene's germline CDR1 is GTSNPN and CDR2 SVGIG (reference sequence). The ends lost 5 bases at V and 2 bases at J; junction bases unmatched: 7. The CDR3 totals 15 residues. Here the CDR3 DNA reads TGTGCCTGGGCTCTAGCGGGGGGGGGCGCCTACGAGCAGTACTTC. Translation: CAWALAGGGAYEQYF.

CDR3 residues: CASTIIPGDRGQGEKLFF. CDR3 in DNA: TGTGCCAGCACCATTATACCCGGAGACAGGGGGCAAGGGGAAAAACTGTTTTTT. The V gene is TRBV28, the J gene TRBJ1-4, with TRBD1 matching 10 bases. V trimming: 7 bases; J trimming: 8 bases; junction bases outside the gene matches: 19. CDR1 and CDR2 (germline): MDHEN, SYDVKM. The CDR3 has 18 amino acids.

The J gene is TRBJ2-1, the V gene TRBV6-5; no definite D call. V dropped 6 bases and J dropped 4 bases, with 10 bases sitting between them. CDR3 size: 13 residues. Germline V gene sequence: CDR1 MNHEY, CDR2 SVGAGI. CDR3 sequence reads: CASRLLGYNEQFF. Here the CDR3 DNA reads TGTGCCAGCAGACTATTGGGTTACAATGAGCAGTTCTTC.

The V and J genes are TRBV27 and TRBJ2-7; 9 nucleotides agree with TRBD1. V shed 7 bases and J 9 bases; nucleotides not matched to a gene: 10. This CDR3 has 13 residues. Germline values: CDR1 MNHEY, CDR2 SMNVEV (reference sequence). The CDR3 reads CASMGQGPSGQYF. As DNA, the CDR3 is TGTGCCAGCATGGGACAGGGACCTTCGGGGCAGTACTTC.

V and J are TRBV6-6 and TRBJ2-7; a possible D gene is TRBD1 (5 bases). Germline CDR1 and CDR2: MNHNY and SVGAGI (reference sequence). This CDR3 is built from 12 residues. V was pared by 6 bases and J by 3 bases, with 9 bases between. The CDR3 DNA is TGTGCCAGCAGACGCGACAGCTACGAGCAGTACTTC. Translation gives CASRRDSYEQYF.